Detailed here is one T cell receptor (beta chain). Here immunoSEQ multiplex PCR was the method, and the copy in TCRdb shows in-frame clones only, minus some. The sample lists about 42,000 clones, 80% to 95% occurring once. This sample was taken from a study of T cell changes during pregnancy in multiple sclerosis. The TCR originated in a female donor in good health, enrolled as a control in a pregnancy study. The sequenced sample was CD4+ T cells from peripheral blood mononuclear cells, obtained after pregnancy.

The CDR3 DNA follows: TGTGCCAGCAGTTTAATCTCAGGCCGCAATCAGCCCCAGCATTTT. Protein sequence: CASSLISGRNQPQHF. The chain joins TRBV27 to TRBJ1-5; D unresolved. CDR1 and CDR2 (germline): MNHEY, SMNVEV (reference sequence). The ends were cut back, 2 bases at V and 2 bases at J, with 10 bases in the middle. This CDR3 has 15 residues.